The 29 T cell receptor beta chains listed next were all sequenced from one sample in a study of blood T cell repertoires in COVID-19. The protocol was immunoSEQ multiplex PCR, while the TCRdb copy is restricted to in-frame clones and leaves out a portion. The top ten hold around 3.3% of the sample, which has 300,000 to 400,000 clones, around 90% seen once. The sample consisted of peripheral blood. The receptors derive from a woman under 30 who had recovered from COVID-19.

The chain employs TRBV7-9 and TRBJ1-2; D remains ambiguous. V lost 6 bases to trimming and J lost 8 bases, with 28 bases between them. Germline CDR1 is SEHNR and CDR2 is FQNEAQ (reference sequence). The CDR3 is made up of 17 amino acids. The CDR3 is CASSDRDTLIVIQGYTF. CDR3 DNA sequence: TGTGCCAGCAGTGACCGGGATACCCTAATCGTTATCCAAGGCTACACCTTC.

This chain connects TRBV19 to TRBJ1-5; D unresolved. Germline CDR1 is LNHDA and CDR2 is SQIVND (reference sequence). Trimming left V 2 bases short and J 3 bases short, with 8 bases between. The CDR3 sequence is 14 residues long. This CDR3 reads CASSISDSNQPQHF. The CDR3 coding sequence is TGTGCCAGTAGTATAAGCGATTCCAATCAGCCCCAGCATTTT. The full variable domain, with the rest looked up from reference TRBV19 and TRBJ1-5, is DGGITQSPKYLFRKEGQNVTLSCEQNLNHDAMYWYRQDPGQGLRLIYYSQIVNDFQKGDIAEGYSVSREKKESFPLTVTSAQKNPTAFYLCASSISDSNQPQHFGDGTRLSIL.

The chain joins TRBV27 to TRBJ2-5; a weak D match, TRBD2 (6 bases). Per germline, CDR1 MNHEY and CDR2 SMNVEV (reference sequence). This CDR3 region has 13 residues. Trimming removed 2 bases from V and 4 bases from J, with 8 bases in between. CDR3 protein: CASSLIGGETQYF. CDR3 in DNA: TGTGCCAGCAGTTTAATCGGGGGAGAGACCCAGTACTTC.

With regard to this clone: Other nucleotide sequences in the sample specify the same CDR3. CDR3 region: CASSPGTEAFF. CDR3 bases: TGTGCCAGCAGTCCCGGCACTGAAGCTTTCTTT. The chain couples TRBV12-3 or TRBV12-4 to TRBJ1-1; D unresolved. The CDR3 is 11 residues long. V lost 5 bases and J lost 4, with 5 bases in between.

V usage is TRBV6-5 and J usage is TRBJ1-1; D may be TRBD1 (6 bases). The germline CDR1 and CDR2 sequences are MNHEY and SVGAGI. There are 12 residues in the CDR3. The V gene lost 6 bases and the J gene lost 11 bases, with 16 bases spanning the gap. CDR3 region: CASRSTGVGAFF. The CDR3 DNA is TGTGCCAGCAGGTCGACAGGAGTTGGTGCTTTCTTT.

The V and J genes are TRBV19 and TRBJ2-1, with TRBD2 matching over 9 bases. Trimming cost V 4 bases and J 0 bases; bases outside gene matches: 7. Looked up from germline, CDR1 is LNHDA and CDR2 is SQIVND (reference sequence). The CDR3 runs 17 residues. In DNA form, the CDR3 reads TGTGCCAGTAGTACCGGAGCTAGCGGGAACTCCTACAATGAGCAGTTCTTC. Translation gives CASSTGASGNSYNEQFF.

The chain couples TRBV24-1 to TRBJ2-2; D possibly corresponds to TRBD1 (5 bases). The ends were cut back, 8 bases at V and 3 bases at J, with 12 bases in the middle. Germline V lookup: CDR1 KGHDR, CDR2 SFDVKD. The CDR3 length is 14 residues. The CDR3 is CATMGTGDTGELFF. Here the CDR3 DNA reads TGTGCCACCATGGGAACAGGAGACACCGGGGAGCTGTTTTTT.

The V gene is TRBV20-1, the J gene TRBJ2-3; 10 nucleotides agree with TRBD2. V lost 3 bases to trimming and J lost 2 bases; unmatched junction nucleotides: 5. The CDR3 sequence is 15 residues long. Looked up from germline, CDR1 is DFQATT and CDR2 is SNEGSKA (reference sequence). CDR3 in amino acids: CSASPSGGPTDTQYF. The CDR3 DNA sequence: TGCAGTGCTAGTCCTAGCGGGGGCCCCACAGATACGCAGTATTTT.

The chain is built from TRBV4-1 and TRBJ2-1; TRBD1 aligns across 7 bases. This CDR3 comprises 16 residues. Germline V CDR1 and CDR2: MGHRA, YSYEKL. The trim removed 1 base at V and 3 bases at J, leaving 6 bases unmatched. The CDR3 loop reads CASSQATGEDYNEQFF. The CDR3, as DNA: TGCGCCAGCAGCCAAGCTACAGGGGAAGACTACAATGAGCAGTTCTTC.

The V and J genes are TRBV6-5 and TRBJ1-6; 7 bases map to TRBD1. J lost 5 bases, V lost 0 bases, and 1 base had no gene match. The CDR3 is 15 residues long. The germline gives CDR1 MNHEY, CDR2 SVGAGI. In DNA form, the CDR3 reads TGTGCCAGCAGTTACTCGGGACAGAATAATTCACCCCTCCACTTT. It specifies CASSYSGQNNSPLHF.

The chain recombines TRBV9 with TRBJ1-2; TRBD1 aligns across 10 bases. Germline CDR1 reads SGDLS; CDR2 reads YYNGEE. Trimming cost V 2 bases and J 9 bases; bases outside gene matches: 10. The CDR3 consists of 15 residues. The CDR3 sequence: CASSVTGQGDVSYTF. The CDR3 DNA sequence: TGTGCCAGCAGCGTTACTGGACAGGGGGACGTCAGCTACACCTTC.

V is TRBV7-2 and J is TRBJ1-2; D might be TRBD1 (6 bases). V dropped 1 base and J dropped 6 bases, with 18 bases sitting between them. Germline V CDR1 and CDR2: SGHTA, FQGNSA. This CDR3 has 16 amino acids. In nucleotides, the CDR3 is TGTGCCAGCAGCTTAGAACTCCGGGGGGCGAGGGATGGCTACACCTTC. Translated, it gives CASSLELRGARDGYTF.

The chain links TRBV5-1 to TRBJ1-2, with D possibly TRBD1 on 6 matching bases. The length of the CDR3 is 16 residues. The V gene's germline CDR1 is SGHRS and CDR2 YFSETQ. Trimming stripped 0 bases from V and 7 bases from J, with 19 bases between. CDR3 sequence reads: CASSLEGLAGVSGYTF. The CDR3 DNA is TGCGCCAGCAGCTTGGAAGGGCTCGCAGGGGTTTCTGGCTACACCTTC.

V gene TRBV9 combines with J gene TRBJ2-1; 12 positions match TRBD2. Germline CDR1 SGDLS, CDR2 YYNGEE. The length of the CDR3 is 15 residues. With 4 bases clipped from V and 9 bases from J, the junction kept 8 bases outside the gene matches. The CDR3 spells CASSPRTSGMSEQFF. The CDR3 DNA reads TGTGCCAGCAGCCCACGGACTAGCGGGATGTCTGAGCAGTTCTTC. The whole variable domain, filled in from reference TRBV9 and TRBJ2-1, reads DSGVTQTPKHLITATGQRVTLRCSPRSGDLSVYWYQQSLDQGLQFLIQYYNGEERAKGNILERFSAQQFPDLHSELNLSSLELGDSALYFCASSPRTSGMSEQFFGPGTRLTVL.

The chain joins TRBV18 to TRBJ2-7, with TRBD1 matching over 8 bases. The CDR3 is made up of 14 amino acids. Germline CDR1 reads KGHSH; CDR2 reads LQKENI. V trimming: 3 bases; J trimming: 5 bases; junction bases outside the gene matches: 6. The CDR3 DNA reads as TGTGCCAGCTCACCTACCGGACAGGGCCACGAGCAGTACGTC. Translating it yields CASSPTGQGHEQYV.

This chain uses TRBV24-1 with TRBJ2-5; the match to TRBD1 covers 9 bases. The CDR3 runs 16 residues. V was clipped by 4 bases and J by 5 bases; unmatched bases: 10. Germline V gene data show CDR1 as KGHDR and CDR2 as SFDVKD. The CDR3 bases are TGTGCCACCAGTGACCCGGACAGGGGAGGTGGGGAGACCCAGTACTTC. Amino acids: CATSDPDRGGGETQYF.

This clone was recorded once. The V call is TRBV6-2 or TRBV6-3, the J call TRBJ2-7; TRBD2 matches 8 bases. The CDR3 runs 16 residues. Trimming removed 0 bases from V and 4 bases from J; junction bases left unmatched: 8. CDR1 and CDR2 from the germline V gene are MNHEY and SVGEGT. The chain's CDR3 is CASSYSRFPSGYEQYV. The CDR3 coding sequence is TGTGCCAGCAGTTACTCGAGGTTCCCTAGCGGGTACGAGCAGTACGTC.

The rearrangement links TRBV3-1 (or the pseudogene TRBV3-2) to TRBJ2-2, with TRBD2 identical over 7 bases. The length of the CDR3 is 18 residues. Germline-derived CDR1 and CDR2 are LGHDT and YNNKEL (reference sequence). Losses at the gene ends were 1 base for V and 7 bases for J; bases not matched to a gene: 15. The DNA for the CDR3 is TGTGCCAGCAGCCAAGCCGTTCCTTTGGGGGGGTACTTCGGGGAGCTGTTTTTT. Its protein product is CASSQAVPLGGYFGELFF.

V is TRBV25-1 and J is TRBJ1-6; no reliable D call. The V gene lost 1 base and the J gene lost 9 bases, with 22 bases spanning the gap. This CDR3 spans 18 amino acids. Per germline, CDR1 MGHDK and CDR2 SYGVNS. The CDR3 nucleotides are TGTGCCAGCAGTGAATCCCCACCCGGTCCCAAGAGGTCTTCACCCCTCCACTTT. It specifies CASSESPPGPKRSSPLHF.

This clone was seen just once. The rearrangement links TRBV14 to TRBJ2-3; TRBD2 aligns across 11 bases. The germline CDR1 and CDR2 sequences are SGHDN and FVKESK. The CDR3 consists of 19 residues. V lost 0 bases, J lost 2 bases, and 10 bases stayed unmatched. The CDR3 sequence is CASSQDDWGTSGPTDTQYF. CDR3 DNA: TGTGCCAGCAGCCAAGATGATTGGGGGACTAGCGGACCCACAGATACGCAGTATTTT.

This chain links TRBV5-1 with TRBJ2-1; unclear D gene. Germline V gene data show CDR1 as SGHRS and CDR2 as YFSETQ. Trimming shortened V by 1 base and J by 4 bases, and 9 bases separated the two germline ends. The CDR3 length is 14 residues. The CDR3 DNA follows: TGCGCCAGCAGCTTGAGAGGCTCTTACAATGAGCAGTTCTTC. Encoded protein: CASSLRGSYNEQFF.

The J gene is TRBJ1-4, the V gene TRBV29-1; the D gene is possibly TRBD1 (5 bases). V lost 4 bases, J lost 5 bases, and 14 bases lay in between. The germline V gene has CDR1 SQVTM and CDR2 ANQGSEA. The CDR3 extends over 14 amino acids. DNA for the CDR3: TGCAGCGTTGCCGGGGGGGGAACGAATGAAAAACTGTTTTTT. The encoded protein is CSVAGGGTNEKLFF.

This chain links TRBV5-1 with TRBJ1-1; D not certain. Germline V lookup: CDR1 SGHRS, CDR2 YFSETQ. V lost 7 bases and J 0 bases, leaving 16 bases between the germline ends. The CDR3 sequence is 15 residues long. This chain's CDR3 is CASLLGPSMNTEAFF. CDR3 DNA: TGCGCCAGCCTACTGGGCCCTTCCATGAACACTGAAGCTTTCTTT.

This chain uses TRBV5-4 with TRBJ2-3, with a tentative D call TRBD2 (5 bases). Looked up from germline, CDR1 is SGHNT and CDR2 is YYREEE (reference sequence). V lost 1 base, J lost 6 bases, and 15 bases lay in between. CDR3 size: 15 residues. CDR3 coding DNA: TGTGCCAGCAGCTTGAGTACTAGACTGTTCGATACGCAGTATTTT. Translated, it gives CASSLSTRLFDTQYF. The full variable domain, its missing parts supplied by reference TRBV5-4 and TRBJ2-3, is ETGVTQSPTHLIKTRGQQVTLRCSSQSGHNTVSWYQQALGQGPQFIFQYYREEENGRGNFPPRFSGLQFPNYSSELNVNALELDDSALYLCASSLSTRLFDTQYFGPGTRLTVL.

The chain is built from TRBV10-1 and TRBJ2-3, with TRBD2 identical over 8 bases. Germline V gene sequence: CDR1 WNHNN, CDR2 SYGVQD (reference sequence). V trimming: 4 bases; J trimming: 0 bases; junction bases outside the gene matches: 3. The CDR3 length is 15 residues. The CDR3 reads CASSVLAASTDTQYF. In DNA form, the CDR3 reads TGCGCCAGCAGTGTACTAGCGGCTAGCACAGATACGCAGTATTTT.

This chain connects TRBV5-4 to TRBJ2-3, with D possibly being TRBD1 (6 bases). From germline, CDR1 is SGHNT and CDR2 YYREEE (reference sequence). V lost 6 bases, J lost 4 bases, and 18 bases lay in between. The CDR3 totals 15 residues. The CDR3 is CASTAGDPRSDTQYF. DNA for the CDR3: TGTGCCAGCACCGCAGGGGATCCCCGATCAGATACGCAGTATTTT.

The rearrangement joins TRBV7-2 to TRBJ1-2; no definite D call. The ends were cut back, 2 bases at V and 2 bases at J, with 12 bases in the middle. CDR3 length: 15 residues. Germline V lookup: CDR1 SGHTA, CDR2 FQGNSA. The CDR3 region has the DNA TGTGCCAGCAGCTTACGGTCCTCCCCAAACTATGGCTACACCTTC. Translation: CASSLRSSPNYGYTF.

The chain has TRBV19 and TRBJ1-2; TRBD1 matches 7 bases. The CDR3 totals 16 residues. Germline lookup yields CDR1 LNHDA and CDR2 SQIVND (reference sequence). The V and J ends lost 6 bases and 3 bases, in that order; junction bases with no gene match: 13. CDR3 nucleotide sequence: TGTGCCAGTAGAACAAAAGGGGGTAGGGGGCACTATGGCTACACCTTC. Residues: CASRTKGGRGHYGYTF.

The J gene is TRBJ1-2, the V gene TRBV12-5; TRBD1 matches 9 bases. With 1 base clipped from V and 0 bases from J, the junction kept 6 bases outside the gene matches. There are 17 residues in the CDR3. Germline V lookup: CDR1 LGHNT, CDR2 FRNRAP. The CDR3 sequence: CASGLAGTGTTNYGYTF. CDR3 nucleotide sequence: TGTGCTAGTGGTTTGGCTGGGACAGGGACCACTAACTATGGCTACACCTTC.